Listed below are T cell receptor beta chains from one sample, sequenced in a study of technical replicates of blood from a handful of donors. The protocol was immunoSEQ multiplex PCR, while the TCRdb copy is restricted to in-frame clones and leaves out a portion. The repertoire holds 75,000 to 100,000 clones, with approximately 90% as singletons. Input material: T cells isolated from PBMCs. All receptors come from a human donor in good health. Each CDR3 is given with its conserved first and last residue. Each record gives: D gene, clone size, J gene, V gene, CDR3 DNA, CDR3 protein. D genes are given only for firm matches. A clone size is listed for some rows: how often the clone was seen (once, few, many), or a class if it is expanded.

D gene: -; clone size: -; J gene: TRBJ1-1; V gene: TRBV5-1; CDR3 DNA: TGCGCCAGCAGCCGATCGGGGGGCGACACTGAAGCTTTCTTT; CDR3 protein: CASSRSGGDTEAFF
D gene: -; clone size: few; J gene: TRBJ2-2; V gene: TRBV19; CDR3 DNA: TGTGCCAGTAGTATGATGGGGGCCCGGAACACCGGGGAGCTGTTTTTT; CDR3 protein: CASSMMGARNTGELFF
D gene: -; clone size: -; J gene: TRBJ1-5; V gene: TRBV9; CDR3 DNA: TGTGCCAGCAGCGTAGGGGGGGGAGGGCCAAATCAGCCCCAGCATTTT; CDR3 protein: CASSVGGGGPNQPQHF
D gene: -; clone size: -; J gene: TRBJ1-2; V gene: TRBV25-1; CDR3 DNA: TGTGCCACCAACATCACGATGGATGGCTACACCTTC; CDR3 protein: CATNITMDGYTF
D gene: TRBD1; clone size: -; J gene: TRBJ2-7; V gene: TRBV5-4; CDR3 DNA: TGTGCCAGCAGCCACCCTGGGACAGGGACCTCCTACGAGCAGTACTTC; CDR3 protein: CASSHPGTGTSYEQYF
D gene: -; clone size: -; J gene: TRBJ2-3; V gene: TRBV5-1; CDR3 DNA: TGCGCCAGCACCCCTGGCGGGACTGGCACAGATACGCAGTATTTT; CDR3 protein: CASTPGGTGTDTQYF
D gene: -; clone size: -; J gene: TRBJ1-2; V gene: TRBV4-1; CDR3 DNA: TGCGCCAGCAGCTTTAACAGGGTCTATGGCTACACCTTC; CDR3 protein: CASSFNRVYGYTF
D gene: -; clone size: -; J gene: TRBJ1-2; V gene: TRBV2; CDR3 DNA: TGTGCCAGCAAGGTCCAGGGAGGGTACTATGGCTACACCTTC; CDR3 protein: CASKVQGGYYGYTF
D gene: TRBD2; clone size: -; J gene: TRBJ2-1; V gene: TRBV6-5; CDR3 DNA: TGTGCCAGCAGTCAAGGGACTAGCTTCAATGAGCAGTTCTTC; CDR3 protein: CASSQGTSFNEQFF
D gene: -; clone size: -; J gene: TRBJ1-1; V gene: TRBV30; CDR3 DNA: TGTGCCTGGAAAGTAGGCCTCAGCCGGGGGACTGAAGCTTTCTTT; CDR3 protein: CAWKVGLSRGTEAFF
D gene: TRBD2; clone size: -; J gene: TRBJ2-1; V gene: TRBV2; CDR3 DNA: TGTGCCAGCAGGACTAGCGGGAACAATGAGCAGTTCTTC; CDR3 protein: CASRTSGNNEQFF
D gene: -; clone size: -; J gene: TRBJ1-1; V gene: TRBV14; CDR3 DNA: TGTGCCAGCAGCCAAACGAGGAGCGAAGGGGGTGAAGCTTTCTTT; CDR3 protein: CASSQTRSEGGEAFF
D gene: -; clone size: -; J gene: TRBJ1-2; V gene: TRBV18; CDR3 DNA: TGTGCCAGCTCACCCACGACAGACTATGGCTACACCTTC; CDR3 protein: CASSPTTDYGYTF